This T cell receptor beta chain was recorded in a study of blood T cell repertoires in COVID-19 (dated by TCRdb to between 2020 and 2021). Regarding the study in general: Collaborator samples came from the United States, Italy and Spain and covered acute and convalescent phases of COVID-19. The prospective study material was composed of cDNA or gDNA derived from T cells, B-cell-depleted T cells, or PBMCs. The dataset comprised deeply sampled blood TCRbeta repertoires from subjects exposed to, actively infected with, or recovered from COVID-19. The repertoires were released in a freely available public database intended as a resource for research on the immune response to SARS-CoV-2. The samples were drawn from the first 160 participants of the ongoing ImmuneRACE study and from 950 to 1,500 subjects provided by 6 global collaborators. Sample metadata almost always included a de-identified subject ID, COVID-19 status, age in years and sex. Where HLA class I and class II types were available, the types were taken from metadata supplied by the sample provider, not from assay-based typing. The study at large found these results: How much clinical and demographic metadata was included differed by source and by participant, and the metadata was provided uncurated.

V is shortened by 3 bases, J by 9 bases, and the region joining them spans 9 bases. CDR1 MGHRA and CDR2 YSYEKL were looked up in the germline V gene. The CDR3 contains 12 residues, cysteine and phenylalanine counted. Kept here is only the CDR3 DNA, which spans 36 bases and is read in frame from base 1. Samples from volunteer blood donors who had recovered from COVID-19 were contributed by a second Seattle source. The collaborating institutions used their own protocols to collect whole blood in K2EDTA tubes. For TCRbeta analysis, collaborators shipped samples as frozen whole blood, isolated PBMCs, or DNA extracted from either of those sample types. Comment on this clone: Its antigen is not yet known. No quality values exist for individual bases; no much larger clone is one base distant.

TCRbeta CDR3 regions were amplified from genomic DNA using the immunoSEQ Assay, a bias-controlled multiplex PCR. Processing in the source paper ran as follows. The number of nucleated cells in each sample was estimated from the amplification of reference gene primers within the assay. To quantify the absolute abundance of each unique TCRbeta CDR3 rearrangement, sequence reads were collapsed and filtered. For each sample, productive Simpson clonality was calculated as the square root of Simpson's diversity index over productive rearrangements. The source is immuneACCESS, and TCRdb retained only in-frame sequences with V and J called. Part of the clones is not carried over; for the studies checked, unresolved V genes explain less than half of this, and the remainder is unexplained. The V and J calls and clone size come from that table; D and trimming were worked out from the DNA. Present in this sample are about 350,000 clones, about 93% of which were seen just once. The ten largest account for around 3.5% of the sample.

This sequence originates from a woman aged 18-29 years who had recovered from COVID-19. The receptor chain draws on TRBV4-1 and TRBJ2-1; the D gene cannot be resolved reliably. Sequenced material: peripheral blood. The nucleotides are TGCGCCAGCAGCCAGTTATTCGGTGAGCAGTTCTTC. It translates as CASSQLFGEQFF.